What follows are 11 T cell receptor beta chains derived from one specimen sequenced in a study of cytomegalovirus exposure and HLA in healthy donors. Sequencing was performed with immunoSEQ multiplex PCR; in TCRdb, only in-frame clones are kept and a portion is missing. The repertoire consists of about 160,000 clones, with about 86% occurring once and the leading ten covering about 6%. Sample: PBMCs. The receptors were sampled from a woman aged 25 to 45 in good health and CMV-seronegative.

V and J are TRBV9 and TRBJ2-1; TRBD2 is a possible D gene (5 bases). This CDR3 comprises 14 residues. The germline V and J ends were trimmed by 7 bases and 3 bases, with 14 bases remaining between them. Germline CDR1 is SGDLS and CDR2 is YYNGEE. The CDR3 nucleotides are TGTGCCAGCGGAAAGGGCGACTACTACAATGAGCAGTTCTTC. Translation gives CASGKGDYYNEQFF.

This chain uses TRBV10-3 with TRBJ1-1; D call uncertain. From germline, CDR1 is ENHRY and CDR2 SYGVKD. The CDR3 has 10 residues. Trimming took off 8 bases at V and 7 bases at J, with 8 bases between the two ends. CDR3 sequence: CAIGDVEAFF. CDR3 bases: TGTGCCATCGGAGATGTTGAAGCTTTCTTT.

V usage is TRBV2 and J usage is TRBJ2-6, with unresolved D. This CDR3 region has 14 residues. Trimming stripped 4 bases from V and 1 base from J, with 5 bases between. Germline lookup yields CDR1 SNHLY and CDR2 FYNNEI. CDR3 in DNA: TGTGCCAGCAGTGGGGGTTCTGGGGCCAACGTCCTGACTTTC. Translated, it gives CASSGGSGANVLTF.

This rearrangement joins TRBV7-2 to TRBJ2-5, with TRBD2 identical over 11 bases. The CDR3 spans 15 residues. V shed 5 bases and J 2 bases; nucleotides not matched to a gene: 4. Germline V lookup: CDR1 SGHTA, CDR2 FQGNSA. Here the CDR3 DNA reads TGTGCCAGCAGCCCTAGCGGGGGGACACAAGAGACCCAGTACTTC. This encodes CASSPSGGTQETQYF.

V is TRBV6-1 and J is TRBJ2-2; no clear D gene. The germline V gene encodes CDR1 MNHNS and CDR2 SASEGT. The CDR3 length is 15 residues. Trimming left V 7 bases short and J 6 bases short, with 18 bases between. The CDR3, as DNA: TGTGCCAGCACCGCTCAGAGTACATCTCCCGGGGAGCTGTTTTTT. Its translation is CASTAQSTSPGELFF.

The genes are TRBV6-5 and TRBJ1-2, with a weak D call TRBD1 (5 bases). CDR1 is MNHEY and CDR2 is SVGAGI in the germline V gene. The ends were cut back, 2 bases at V and 7 bases at J, with 11 bases in the middle. The CDR3 contains 13 residues. CDR3 sequence reads: CASSYDRKSGYTF. The CDR3 region has the DNA TGTGCCAGCAGTTACGACAGAAAGTCTGGCTACACCTTC.

The V and J genes are TRBV6-5 and TRBJ2-1, with TRBD1 matching over 8 bases. Germline-derived CDR1 and CDR2 are MNHEY and SVGAGI. V was clipped by 9 bases and J by 4 bases; unmatched bases: 8. This CDR3 is 14 amino acids long. The CDR3 is CARAQGASYNEQFF. The CDR3 nucleotides read TGTGCCAGAGCTCAGGGGGCTTCGTACAATGAGCAGTTCTTC.

The J gene is TRBJ1-4, the V gene TRBV7-8; D perhaps matches TRBD1 (6 bases). Germline V gene sequence: CDR1 SGHVS, CDR2 FQNEAQ. V was pared by 0 bases and J by 8 bases, with 13 bases between. The CDR3 is 15 residues long. The CDR3 nucleotides read TGTGCCAGCAGCTTAGCGGGGGGGGCGGGCGAAAAACTGTTTTTT. Its translation is CASSLAGGAGEKLFF. Filled out from reference TRBV7-8 and TRBJ1-4, the complete variable domain reads GAGVSQSPRYKVAKRGQDVALRCDPISGHVSLFWYQQALGQGPEFLTYFQNEAQLDKSGLPSDRFFAERPEGSVSTLKIQRTQQEDSAVYLCASSLAGGAGEKLFFGSGTQLSVL.

V gene TRBV4-2 combines with J gene TRBJ2-1; 10 bases are a match to TRBD2. The germline CDR1 and CDR2 sequences are LGHNA and YNFKEQ. Unmatched junction bases numbered 5, after V lost 3 bases and J lost 6 bases. There are 15 residues in the CDR3. The CDR3 DNA sequence: TGTGCCAGCAGCCAGAGCGGGGGGGCCCCCAATGAGCAGTTCTTC. It yields the protein CASSQSGGAPNEQFF.

This chain links TRBV19 with TRBJ1-2, with 8 bases matching TRBD1. V was clipped by 5 bases and J by 4 bases; unmatched bases: 3. Per germline, CDR1 LNHDA and CDR2 SQIVND (reference sequence). The CDR3 runs to 13 residues. The CDR3 sequence: CASSADRGYGYTF. DNA for the CDR3: TGTGCCAGTAGTGCCGACAGGGGCTATGGCTACACCTTC.

The CDR3 spells CASSQEGVQGRTEAFF. The DNA for the CDR3 is TGCGCCAGCAGCCAAGAAGGGGTGCAGGGAAGAACTGAAGCTTTCTTT. This chain joins TRBV4-3 and TRBJ1-1; D is perhaps TRBD1 (5 bases). V lost 0 bases and J 5 bases, leaving 16 bases between the germline ends. Germline CDR1 and CDR2: LGHNA and YSLEER. This CDR3 is built from 16 residues.